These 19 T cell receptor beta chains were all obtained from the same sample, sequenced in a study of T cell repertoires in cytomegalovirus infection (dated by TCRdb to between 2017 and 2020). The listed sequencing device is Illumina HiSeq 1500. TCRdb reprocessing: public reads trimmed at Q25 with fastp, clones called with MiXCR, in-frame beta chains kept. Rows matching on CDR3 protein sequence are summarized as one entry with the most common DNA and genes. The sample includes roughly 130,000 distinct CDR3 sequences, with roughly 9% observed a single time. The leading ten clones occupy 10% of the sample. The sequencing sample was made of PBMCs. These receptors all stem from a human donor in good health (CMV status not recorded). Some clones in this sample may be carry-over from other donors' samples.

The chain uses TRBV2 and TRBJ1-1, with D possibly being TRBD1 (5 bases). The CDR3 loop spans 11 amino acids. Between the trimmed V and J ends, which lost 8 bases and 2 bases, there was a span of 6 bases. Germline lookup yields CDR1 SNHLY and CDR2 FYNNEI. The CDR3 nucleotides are TGTGCCAGCCAGGGCAACACTGAAGCTTTCTTT. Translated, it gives CASQGNTEAFF.

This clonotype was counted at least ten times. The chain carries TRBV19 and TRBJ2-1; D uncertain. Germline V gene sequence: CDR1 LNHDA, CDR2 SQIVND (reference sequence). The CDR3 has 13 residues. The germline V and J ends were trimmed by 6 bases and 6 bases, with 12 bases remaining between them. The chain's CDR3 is CASRRSLGNEQFF. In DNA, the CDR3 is TGTGCCAGTAGGAGATCACTCGGCAATGAGCAGTTCTTC. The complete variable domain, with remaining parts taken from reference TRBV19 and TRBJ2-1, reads DGGITQSPKYLFRKEGQNVTLSCEQNLNHDAMYWYRQDPGQGLRLIYYSQIVNDFQKGDIAEGYSVSREKKESFPLTVTSAQKNPTAFYLCASRRSLGNEQFFGPGTRLTVL.

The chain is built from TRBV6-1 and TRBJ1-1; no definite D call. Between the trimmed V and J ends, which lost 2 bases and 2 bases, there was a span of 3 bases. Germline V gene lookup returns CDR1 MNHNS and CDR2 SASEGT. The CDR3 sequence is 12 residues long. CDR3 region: CASSERNTEAFF. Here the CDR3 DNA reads TGTGCCAGCAGTGAACGAAACACTGAAGCTTTCTTT.

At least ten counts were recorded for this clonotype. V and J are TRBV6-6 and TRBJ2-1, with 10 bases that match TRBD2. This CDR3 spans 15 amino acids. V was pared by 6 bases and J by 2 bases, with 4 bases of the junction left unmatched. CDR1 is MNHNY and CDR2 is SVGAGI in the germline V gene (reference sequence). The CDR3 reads CASRLLAGAYNEQFF. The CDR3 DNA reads TGTGCCAGCAGACTCCTAGCGGGAGCCTACAATGAGCAGTTCTTC.

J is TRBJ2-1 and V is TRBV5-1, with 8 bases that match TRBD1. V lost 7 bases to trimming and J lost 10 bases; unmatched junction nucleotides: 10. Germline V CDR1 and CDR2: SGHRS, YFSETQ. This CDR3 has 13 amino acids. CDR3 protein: CASLDRGSDEQFF. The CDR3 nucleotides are TGCGCCAGCCTCGACAGGGGAAGCGACGAGCAGTTCTTC.

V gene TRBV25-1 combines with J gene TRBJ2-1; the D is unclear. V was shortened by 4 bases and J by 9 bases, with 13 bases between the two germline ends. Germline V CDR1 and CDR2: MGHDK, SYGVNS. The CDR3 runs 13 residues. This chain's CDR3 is CASSGPGSGEQFF. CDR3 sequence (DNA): TGTGCCAGCAGTGGACCGGGCTCAGGTGAGCAGTTCTTC.

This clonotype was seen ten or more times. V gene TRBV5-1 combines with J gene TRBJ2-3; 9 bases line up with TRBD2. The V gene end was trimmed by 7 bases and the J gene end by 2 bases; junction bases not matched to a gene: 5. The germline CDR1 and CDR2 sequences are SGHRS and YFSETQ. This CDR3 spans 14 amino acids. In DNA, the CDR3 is TGCGCCAGCTCTAGCGGGGAACCCACAGATACGCAGTATTTT. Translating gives CASSSGEPTDTQYF. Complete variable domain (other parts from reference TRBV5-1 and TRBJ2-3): KAGVTQTPRYLIKTRGQQVTLSCSPISGHRSVSWYQQTPGQGLQFLFEYFSETQRNKGNFPGRFSGRQFSNSRSEMNVSTLELGDSALYLCASSSGEPTDTQYFGPGTRLTVL.

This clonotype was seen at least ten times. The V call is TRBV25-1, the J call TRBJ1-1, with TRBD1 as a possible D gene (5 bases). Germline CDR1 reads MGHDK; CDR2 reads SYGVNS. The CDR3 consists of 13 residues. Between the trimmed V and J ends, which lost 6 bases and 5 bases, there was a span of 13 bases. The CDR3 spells CASSGTSETEAFF. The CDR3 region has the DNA TGTGCCAGCAGCGGGACGTCGGAGACTGAAGCTTTCTTT.

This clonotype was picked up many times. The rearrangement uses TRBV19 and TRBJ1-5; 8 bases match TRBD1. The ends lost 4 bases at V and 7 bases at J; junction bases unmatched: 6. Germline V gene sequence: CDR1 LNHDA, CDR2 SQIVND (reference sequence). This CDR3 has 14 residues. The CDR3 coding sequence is TGTGCCAGTAGTACGCAGGGGGCCCGCCAGCCCCAGCATTTT. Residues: CASSTQGARQPQHF.

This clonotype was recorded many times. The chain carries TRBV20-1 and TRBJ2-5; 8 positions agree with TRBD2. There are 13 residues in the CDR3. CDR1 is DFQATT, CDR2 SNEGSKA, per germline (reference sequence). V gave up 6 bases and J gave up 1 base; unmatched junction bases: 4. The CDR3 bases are TGCAGTGCACTCGGACTAGCCCAAGAGACCCAGTACTTC. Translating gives CSALGLAQETQYF.

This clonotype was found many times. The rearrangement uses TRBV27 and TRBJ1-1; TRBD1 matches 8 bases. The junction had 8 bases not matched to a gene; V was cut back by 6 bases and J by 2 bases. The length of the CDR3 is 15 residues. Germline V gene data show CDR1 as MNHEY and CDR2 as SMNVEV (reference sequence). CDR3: CASRIFGQGNTEAFF. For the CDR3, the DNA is TGTGCCAGCAGGATATTCGGACAGGGTAACACTGAAGCTTTCTTT.

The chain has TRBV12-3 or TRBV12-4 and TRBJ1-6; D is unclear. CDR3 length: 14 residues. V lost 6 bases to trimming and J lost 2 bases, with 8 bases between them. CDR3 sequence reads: CASSSGAYNSPLHF. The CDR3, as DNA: TGTGCCAGCAGCTCCGGGGCCTATAATTCACCCCTCCACTTT.

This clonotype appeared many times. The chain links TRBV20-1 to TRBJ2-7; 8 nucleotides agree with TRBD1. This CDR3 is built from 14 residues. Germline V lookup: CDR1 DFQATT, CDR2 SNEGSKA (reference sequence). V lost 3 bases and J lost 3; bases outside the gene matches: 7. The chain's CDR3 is CSASPGQGGYEQYF. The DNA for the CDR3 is TGCAGTGCTAGTCCCGGACAGGGAGGCTACGAGCAGTACTTC.

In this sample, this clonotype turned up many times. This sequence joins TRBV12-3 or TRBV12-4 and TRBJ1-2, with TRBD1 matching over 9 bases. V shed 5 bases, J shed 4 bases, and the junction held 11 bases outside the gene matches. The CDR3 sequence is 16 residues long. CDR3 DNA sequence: TGTGCCAGCAGTCCTAGGACAGGGGTTCTTAGCTATGGCTACACCTTC. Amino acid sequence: CASSPRTGVLSYGYTF.

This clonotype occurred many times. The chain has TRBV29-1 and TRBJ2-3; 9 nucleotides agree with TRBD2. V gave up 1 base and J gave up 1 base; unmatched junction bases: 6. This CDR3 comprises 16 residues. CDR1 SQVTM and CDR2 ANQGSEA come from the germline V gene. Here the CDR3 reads CSVEGYQRGGTDTQYF. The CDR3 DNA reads TGCAGCGTTGAAGGGTACCAGCGGGGGGGCACAGATACGCAGTATTTT.

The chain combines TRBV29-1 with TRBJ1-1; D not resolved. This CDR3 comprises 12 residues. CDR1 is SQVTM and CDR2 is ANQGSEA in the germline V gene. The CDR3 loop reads CTFVAENTEAFF. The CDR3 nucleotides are TGCACATTCGTGGCGGAGAACACTGAAGCTTTCTTT.

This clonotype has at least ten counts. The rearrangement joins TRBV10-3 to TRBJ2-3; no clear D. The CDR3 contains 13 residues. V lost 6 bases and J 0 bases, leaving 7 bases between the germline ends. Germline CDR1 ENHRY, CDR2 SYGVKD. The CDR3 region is CAISQPSTDTQYF. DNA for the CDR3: TGTGCCATCAGCCAGCCTAGCACAGATACGCAGTATTTT.

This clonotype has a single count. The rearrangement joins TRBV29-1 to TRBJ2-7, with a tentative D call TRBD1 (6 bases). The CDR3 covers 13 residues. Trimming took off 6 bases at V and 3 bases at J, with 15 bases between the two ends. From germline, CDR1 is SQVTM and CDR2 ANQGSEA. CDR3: CSVPAGGIYEQYF. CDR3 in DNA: TGCAGCGTCCCGGCTGGGGGCATCTACGAGCAGTACTTC.

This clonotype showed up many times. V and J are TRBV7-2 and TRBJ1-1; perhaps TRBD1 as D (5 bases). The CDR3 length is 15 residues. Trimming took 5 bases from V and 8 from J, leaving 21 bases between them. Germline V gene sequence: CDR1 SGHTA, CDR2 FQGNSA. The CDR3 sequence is CASSPIGIGDREAFF. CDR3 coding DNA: TGTGCCAGCAGCCCCATCGGGATAGGGGATCGGGAAGCTTTCTTT.